A single sample is the source of the 14 T cell receptor beta chains below, sequenced in a study of T cells after yellow fever vaccination. TCRdb itself ran the 5' RACE reads through MiXCR, one entry per CDR3 protein. This sample has about 340,000 distinct CDR3 sequences; approximately 4% occur once, and the top ten carry approximately 24%. This specimen was PBMCs, taken 5 days after the yellow fever booster vaccination. These receptors were obtained from a man younger than 35 who received the YFV17D yellow fever vaccine.

The chain uses TRBV19 and TRBJ1-4; D perhaps matches TRBD1 (5 bases). V dropped 3 bases and J dropped 2 bases, with 19 bases sitting between them. Germline values: CDR1 LNHDA, CDR2 SQIVND (reference sequence). The CDR3 totals 18 residues. CDR3 protein: CASSILGRLGPTNEKLFF. Here the CDR3 DNA reads TGTGCCAGTAGTATCCTTGGACGGCTGGGGCCCACTAATGAAAAACTGTTTTTT.

This clonotype was seen ten or more times. This chain uses TRBV10-3 with TRBJ1-2; 7 positions match TRBD1. The CDR3 loop spans 14 amino acids. CDR1 ENHRY and CDR2 SYGVKD come from the germline V gene. V shed 10 bases, J shed 2 bases, and the junction held 10 bases outside the gene matches. CDR3 bases: TGTGCCACGCGGCCGGGACAGCCGAACTATGGCTACACCTTC. Translated, it gives CATRPGQPNYGYTF.

There are many counts of this clonotype. The chain is built from TRBV2 and TRBJ2-1; TRBD1 is a possible D gene (5 bases). The CDR3 sequence is 16 residues long. Trimming took off 8 bases at V and 6 bases at J, with 23 bases between the two ends. The germline CDR1 and CDR2 sequences are SNHLY and FYNNEI. The CDR3 DNA follows: TGTGCCAGCGGCGGCATCCAGGGTCTTCTGGTCAATGAGCAGTTCTTC. Amino acid sequence: CASGGIQGLLVNEQFF.

This chain uses TRBV18 with TRBJ2-3; D unresolved. Germline V CDR1 and CDR2: KGHSH, LQKENI. The CDR3 loop spans 14 amino acids. Trimming stripped 3 bases from V and 4 bases from J, with 11 bases between. Here the CDR3 reads CASSPNKVPDTQYF. In DNA, the CDR3 is TGTGCCAGCTCACCTAATAAGGTGCCAGATACGCAGTATTTT.

At least ten counts were recorded for this clonotype. The rearrangement uses TRBV7-3 and TRBJ2-1, with D perhaps matching TRBD1 (5 bases). Germline V CDR1 and CDR2: SGHTA, FQGTGA. The CDR3 runs to 13 residues. V was clipped by 1 base and J by 4 bases, with 5 bases between them. CDR3 sequence: CASSLNRYNEQFF. The CDR3 bases are TGTGCCAGCAGCTTAAACAGGTACAATGAGCAGTTCTTC.

The V gene is TRBV6-5, the J gene TRBJ1-2; D remains ambiguous. Germline-derived CDR1 and CDR2 are MNHEY and SVGAGI. Between the trimmed V and J ends, which lost 0 bases and 4 bases, there was a span of 12 bases. This CDR3 is built from 15 residues. CDR3 loop: CASSYSSMSGYGYTF. Here the CDR3 DNA reads TGTGCCAGCAGTTACTCGTCAATGTCAGGCTATGGCTACACCTTC.

The table lists this clonotype with many counts. The rearrangement joins TRBV29-1 to TRBJ2-7, with D unresolved. Trimming left V 4 bases short and J 1 base short, with 17 bases between. The CDR3 totals 15 residues. CDR1 is SQVTM, CDR2 ANQGSEA, per germline. Written as DNA, the CDR3 is TGCAGCGTTGCAAAGGCGGACGGATCATCCTACGAGCAGTACTTC. This encodes CSVAKADGSSYEQYF.

The chain carries TRBV29-1 and TRBJ2-7; 7 nucleotides align to TRBD1. Germline CDR1 SQVTM, CDR2 ANQGSEA. The CDR3 is made up of 13 amino acids. J was trimmed by 4 bases and V by 6 bases; bases with no gene match: 9. CDR3 bases: TGCAGCGTACTACACAGGGGTTTATACGAGCAGTACTTC. Protein product: CSVLHRGLYEQYF.

This chain connects TRBV6-2 or TRBV6-3 to TRBJ1-6, with 8 bases matching TRBD1. Germline V lookup: CDR1 MNHEY, CDR2 SVGEGT. The CDR3 extends over 12 amino acids. The ends lost 5 bases at V and 9 bases at J; junction bases unmatched: 0. The CDR3 DNA reads TGTGCCAGCAGTGACAGGGGTTCACCCCTCCACTTT. It yields the protein CASSDRGSPLHF.

This clonotype was counted at least ten times. The chain is built from TRBV20-1 and TRBJ2-5; 8 bases agree with TRBD2. The germline V gene encodes CDR1 DFQATT and CDR2 SNEGSKA (reference sequence). V dropped 3 bases and J dropped 2; count of bases not matched to a gene: 8. CDR3 length: 15 residues. CDR3: CSASSAGGVQETQYF. The DNA for the CDR3 is TGCAGTGCTAGTTCGGCGGGGGGCGTACAAGAGACCCAGTACTTC.

In this sample, this clonotype turned up many times. The chain links TRBV2 to TRBJ2-1, with TRBD2 matching 9 bases. Germline CDR1 reads SNHLY; CDR2 reads FYNNEI. With 4 bases clipped from V and 7 bases from J, the junction kept 5 bases outside the gene matches. The CDR3 covers 14 residues. CDR3 amino acids: CASSAPSGANEQFF. CDR3 coding DNA: TGTGCCAGCAGTGCCCCTAGCGGGGCTAATGAGCAGTTCTTC.

This clonotype was observed a handful of times. CDR3 in DNA: TGTGCCAGCAGCCCCTATACAGGGTCAGGTGCATATGAAGCTTTCTTT. Translation gives CASSPYTGSGAYEAFF. V and J are TRBV9 and TRBJ1-1; D might be TRBD1 (6 bases). The length of the CDR3 is 16 residues. The ends were cut back, 4 bases at V and 7 bases at J, with 23 bases in the middle. Germline values: CDR1 SGDLS, CDR2 YYNGEE.

The table lists this clonotype with a count of one. The conserved final phenylalanine or tryptophan is absent from the CDR3, which likely points to a read error. The J gene is TRBJ2-5, the V gene TRBV9; unclear D gene. There are 14 residues in the CDR3. Per germline, CDR1 SGDLS and CDR2 YYNGEE. Trimming left V 4 bases short and J 2 bases short, with 12 bases between. Here the CDR3 DNA reads TGTGCCAGCAGCCCCTTCGGGCCGCAAGAGACCCAGTACATC. It codes for CASSPFGPQETQYI.

This clonotype occurred many times. The genes are TRBV5-6 and TRBJ1-6; TRBD1 matches at 9 bases. The CDR3 totals 15 residues. Per the germline V gene, CDR1 is SGHDT and CDR2 is YYEEEE. The V gene end was trimmed by 4 bases and the J gene end by 7 bases; junction bases not matched to a gene: 6. The CDR3, as DNA: TGTGCCAGCAGCCATGGGGACAGGGAAAATTCACCCCTCCACTTT. Amino acids: CASSHGDRENSPLHF.